One and the same sample provided the 9 T cell receptor beta chains below, sequenced in a study of blood T cell repertoires in COVID-19. Assay used: immunoSEQ multiplex PCR; TCRdb lists only in-frame clones, some missing. Of 130,000 or so clones in the sample, around 75% are singletons; the top ten hold 4% to 5%. The sample taken for sequencing was peripheral blood. The receptors here all came from a woman aged 70-85 years with COVID-19, enrolled during active disease.

The chain combines TRBV4-1 with TRBJ1-6, with TRBD1 identical over 9 bases. In germline, CDR1 is MGHRA, CDR2 YSYEKL. The V and J ends lost 3 bases and 7 bases, in that order; junction bases with no gene match: 10. This CDR3 region has 17 residues. The CDR3 DNA reads as TGCGCCAGCAGCCACCTATCACAGGGGGCAAGCAATTCACCCCTCCACTTT. Amino acids: CASSHLSQGASNSPLHF.

The V and J genes are TRBV25-1 and TRBJ2-1, with 9 bases aligning to TRBD2. After removal of 4 bases from V and 2 bases from J, the junction contained 3 bases not matched to a gene. The germline V gene encodes CDR1 MGHDK and CDR2 SYGVNS. The CDR3 consists of 15 residues. The chain's CDR3 is CASSVLAGTYNEQFF. CDR3 DNA sequence: TGTGCCAGCAGTGTGCTAGCGGGGACCTACAATGAGCAGTTCTTC.

This clone has only one observation. V and J are TRBV28 and TRBJ2-3, with unresolved D. CDR3 length equals 14 residues. The germline V and J ends were trimmed by 6 bases and 1 base, with 11 bases remaining between them. Looked up from germline, CDR1 is MDHEN and CDR2 is SYDVKM. The CDR3 is CASRRYGGTDTQYF. CDR3 coding DNA: TGTGCCAGCAGGCGATACGGAGGCACAGATACGCAGTATTTT.

V and J are TRBV5-4 and TRBJ1-1; no firm D call. CDR1 is SGHNT, CDR2 YYREEE, per germline (reference sequence). The V end was cut by 0 bases, the J end by 3 bases, with 12 bases between. This CDR3 region has 15 residues. CDR3 nucleotides: TGTGCCAGCAGCTTGGATGACAATGAGTACACTGAAGCTTTCTTT. Protein: CASSLDDNEYTEAFF. Complete variable domain (other parts from reference TRBV5-4 and TRBJ1-1): ETGVTQSPTHLIKTRGQQVTLRCSSQSGHNTVSWYQQALGQGPQFIFQYYREEENGRGNFPPRFSGLQFPNYSSELNVNALELDDSALYLCASSLDDNEYTEAFFGQGTRLTVV.

The J gene is TRBJ1-5, the V gene TRBV19; D might be TRBD1 (5 bases). Trimming removed 7 bases from V and 3 bases from J, with 16 bases in between. Germline V gene sequence: CDR1 LNHDA, CDR2 SQIVND (reference sequence). The CDR3 totals 15 residues. Here the CDR3 DNA reads TGTGCCAGTAAGCGACAGTCGACGGCCAATCAGCCCCAGCATTTT. As protein: CASKRQSTANQPQHF.

The CDR3: CASSLGRGGNQPQHF. CDR3 bases: TGTGCCAGCAGTTTGGGCAGGGGAGGGAATCAGCCCCAGCATTTT. V is TRBV27 and J is TRBJ1-5; D is perhaps TRBD1 (6 bases). V was clipped by 3 bases and J by 4 bases, with 13 bases between them. The CDR3 length is 15 residues. Germline CDR1 reads MNHEY; CDR2 reads SMNVEV (reference sequence).

The genes are TRBV5-1 and TRBJ1-6; TRBD1 matches at 12 bases. The CDR3 is made up of 17 amino acids. The V gene end was trimmed by 5 bases and the J gene end by 9 bases; junction bases not matched to a gene: 12. Germline CDR1 SGHRS, CDR2 YFSETQ. Written as DNA, the CDR3 is TGCGCCAGCAGAAGACCGGGACAGGGGGCAAATTCTTCACCCCTCCACTTT. Translation: CASRRPGQGANSSPLHF.

The chain has TRBV5-1 and TRBJ1-2; perhaps TRBD1 as D (5 bases). The CDR3 is made up of 16 amino acids. V was shortened by 3 bases and J by 8 bases, with 23 bases between the two germline ends. Germline loops: CDR1 SGHRS, CDR2 YFSETQ. CDR3 sequence (DNA): TGCGCCAGCAGCTCCCAAGGCAGGGCGGTTGGTGGCGGCTACACCTTC. Protein sequence: CASSSQGRAVGGGYTF.

The V call is TRBV9, the J call TRBJ2-7; 10 bases match TRBD1. The germline V gene has CDR1 SGDLS and CDR2 YYNGEE. The CDR3 extends over 15 amino acids. With 0 bases clipped from V and 1 base from J, the junction kept 1 base outside the gene matches. The CDR3 nucleotides are TGTGCCAGCAGCGTAGGACAGGGGGCTTCCTACGAGCAGTACTTC. Protein sequence: CASSVGQGASYEQYF.